Below are 21 T cell receptor beta chains sequenced from a single sample in a study of shared clonotypes between healthy human individuals. Some clones are missing from TCRdb's copy, which holds only in-frame ones; the method was immunoSEQ multiplex PCR. Of millions of clones listed, over 90% are singletons. Input material: naive CD4+ T cells from PBMCs. The subset denotes: CD45RA+ positively selected. These TCRs come from a man aged 18 to 29 in good health. Some clones in this sample may be carry-over from other donors' samples.

The rearrangement links TRBV5-1 to TRBJ2-2; a possible D gene is TRBD2 (5 bases). The V gene's germline CDR1 is SGHRS and CDR2 YFSETQ. The CDR3 loop spans 15 amino acids. Trimming shortened V by 0 bases and J by 6 bases, and 12 bases separated the two germline ends. CDR3 protein: CASSLDAEGAGELFF. In DNA form, the CDR3 reads TGCGCCAGCAGCTTGGATGCAGAGGGCGCCGGGGAGCTGTTTTTT.

The chain employs TRBV6-6 and TRBJ2-7; D not certain. The CDR3 is 15 residues long. Trimming took off 2 bases at V and 2 bases at J, with 13 bases between the two ends. Looked up from germline, CDR1 is MNHNY and CDR2 is SVGAGI (reference sequence). The CDR3 DNA is TGTGCCAGCAGTTACGGTGGCGGACCACCCTACGAGCAGTACTTC. Protein product: CASSYGGGPPYEQYF.

The CDR3 protein is CASSLGAETRRDEQFF. The CDR3 region has the DNA TGTGCCAGCAGTTTAGGGGCTGAGACTAGACGGGATGAGCAGTTCTTC. This chain links TRBV28 with TRBJ2-1, with D possibly being TRBD2 (6 bases). Germline loops: CDR1 MDHEN, CDR2 SYDVKM. V was shortened by 2 bases and J by 8 bases, with 19 bases between the two germline ends. The CDR3 spans 16 residues.

The V call is TRBV11-2, the J call TRBJ2-3, with 10 positions matching TRBD2. The V gene's germline CDR1 is SGHAT and CDR2 FQNNGV. The length of the CDR3 is 17 residues. V lost 2 bases to trimming and J lost 2 bases; unmatched junction nucleotides: 7. CDR3 sequence reads: CASSLRVSGRSTDTQYF. The DNA for the CDR3 is TGTGCCAGCAGCTTACGGGTTAGCGGGAGGTCCACAGATACGCAGTATTTT.

The chain employs TRBV5-4 and TRBJ2-7; D gene uncertain. Germline CDR1 is SGHNT and CDR2 is YYREEE (reference sequence). V was cut by 4 bases and J by 5 bases, with 10 bases left in between. This CDR3 has 12 amino acids. In DNA form, the CDR3 reads TGTGCCAGCAGCACTGGCCAACACGAGCAGTACTTC. This encodes CASSTGQHEQYF. Complete variable domain (other parts from reference TRBV5-4 and TRBJ2-7): ETGVTQSPTHLIKTRGQQVTLRCSSQSGHNTVSWYQQALGQGPQFIFQYYREEENGRGNFPPRFSGLQFPNYSSELNVNALELDDSALYLCASSTGQHEQYFGPGTRLTVT.

CDR3 nucleotide sequence: TGTGCCAGCAGGACGGGAAGGAACTATGGCTACACCTTC. Translating gives CASRTGRNYGYTF. This sequence joins TRBV28 and TRBJ1-2; D gene uncertain. The germline V gene encodes CDR1 MDHEN and CDR2 SYDVKM. The CDR3 has 13 amino acids. Trimming cost V 6 bases and J 2 bases, with 10 bases left between them.

In this sample, this clone turned up once. This rearrangement joins TRBV6-6 to TRBJ2-1, with D unclear. The ends were cut back, 6 bases at V and 8 bases at J, with 11 bases in the middle. The germline gives CDR1 MNHNY, CDR2 SVGAGI (reference sequence). CDR3 length: 12 amino acids. CDR3 residues: CASRPLGDEQFF. The CDR3 bases are TGTGCCAGCAGGCCACTTGGGGATGAGCAGTTCTTC.

The V gene is TRBV18, the J gene TRBJ1-4; no clear D. The CDR3 runs 14 residues. In germline, CDR1 is KGHSH, CDR2 LQKENI. Between the trimmed V and J ends, which lost 3 bases and 2 bases, there was a span of 7 bases. CDR3 bases: TGTGCCAGCTCACCTTACGAGACTAATGAAAAACTGTTTTTT. Translation gives CASSPYETNEKLFF.

The V and J genes are TRBV29-1 and TRBJ1-2; 7 bases line up with TRBD1. Germline assignment: CDR1 SQVTM and CDR2 ANQGSEA. The length of the CDR3 is 13 residues. V trimming: 6 bases; J trimming: 4 bases; junction bases outside the gene matches: 8. This chain's CDR3 is CSVGGQNLYGYTF. The CDR3 coding sequence is TGCAGCGTCGGGGGACAGAACCTCTATGGCTACACCTTC.

This clone was found once. V usage is TRBV13 and J usage is TRBJ2-7; the D is unclear. Germline CDR1 and CDR2: PRHDT and FYEKMQ (reference sequence). CDR3 length: 15 residues. The germline V and J ends were trimmed by 5 bases and 0 bases, with 14 bases remaining between them. The CDR3 sequence: CASSVSPLSSYEQYF. The CDR3, as DNA: TGTGCCAGCAGCGTTAGCCCCCTTAGCTCCTACGAGCAGTACTTC.

This chain connects TRBV9 to TRBJ2-1; TRBD2 matches at 8 bases. Trimming took 3 bases from V and 6 from J; bases not matched to a gene: 8. This CDR3 region has 15 residues. Germline V gene data show CDR1 as SGDLS and CDR2 as YYNGEE. DNA for the CDR3: TGTGCCAGCAGCGCCCGGGTAGCGGGAATCAATGAGCAGTTCTTC. Its translation: CASSARVAGINEQFF.

Comments on this clone: The sample carries other DNA sequences with the same CDR3. V and J are TRBV5-1 and TRBJ2-1; D is undetermined. CDR3 size: 12 residues. V lost 1 base and J lost 7, with 6 bases in between. Germline V gives CDR1 SGHRS, CDR2 YFSETQ. In DNA form, the CDR3 reads TGCGCCAGCAGCTTGCCCGGTAATGAGCAGTTCTTC. Amino acids: CASSLPGNEQFF.

V usage is TRBV29-1 and J usage is TRBJ2-1; the match to TRBD2 covers 12 bases. J was trimmed by 5 bases and V by 6 bases; bases with no gene match: 8. The CDR3 runs to 15 residues. CDR1 is SQVTM and CDR2 is ANQGSEA in the germline V gene. The CDR3 DNA reads as TGCAGCGTCGTACGACTAGCGGGAGCCGACAATGAGCAGTTCTTC. Translated, it gives CSVVRLAGADNEQFF.

The V gene is TRBV11-1, the J gene TRBJ1-1; TRBD1 agrees at 9 bases. CDR1 is SGHAT and CDR2 is FQDESV in the germline V gene (reference sequence). The junction had 7 bases not matched to a gene; V was cut back by 6 bases and J by 11 bases. This CDR3 spans 12 amino acids. The CDR3 spells CASRDRGRSAFF. In DNA form, the CDR3 reads TGTGCCAGCAGGGACAGGGGTCGATCGGCTTTCTTT.

The CDR3 here is CASSPRTQDEQFF. The CDR3 bases are TGTGCCAGCAGCCCCCGGACTCAGGATGAGCAGTTCTTC. The chain couples TRBV5-4 to TRBJ2-1; the D gene is possibly TRBD2 (5 bases). With 4 bases removed from V and 8 bases from J, the gap between germline ends came to 13 bases. Germline V gives CDR1 SGHNT, CDR2 YYREEE (reference sequence). This CDR3 contains 13 residues.

The gene calls are TRBV28 and TRBJ1-5; D uncertain. This CDR3 comprises 15 residues. The V end lost 5 bases, the J end lost 3 bases, and 14 bases lay between the germline ends. Germline loops: CDR1 MDHEN, CDR2 SYDVKM. The CDR3 DNA sequence: TGTGCCAGCAGTGGGCGGGGTTTTTACAATCAGCCCCAGCATTTT. Encoded protein: CASSGRGFYNQPQHF.

The chain combines TRBV28 with TRBJ2-2, with 7 bases identical to TRBD2. V shed 7 bases, J shed 6 bases, and the junction held 8 bases outside the gene matches. CDR1 and CDR2 (germline): MDHEN, SYDVKM. The CDR3 sequence is 14 residues long. CDR3 residues: CASNTPGGAGELFF. The CDR3 nucleotides are TGTGCCAGCAATACCCCGGGGGGAGCCGGGGAGCTGTTTTTT.

This sequence joins TRBV28 and TRBJ1-2, with D uncertain. V gave up 6 bases and J gave up 1 base, with 12 bases separating them. This CDR3 has 14 residues. Germline lookup yields CDR1 MDHEN and CDR2 SYDVKM. This chain's CDR3 is CASSSQRVNYGYTF. As DNA, the CDR3 is TGTGCCAGCAGCTCCCAACGGGTTAACTATGGCTACACCTTC.

The J gene is TRBJ1-3, the V gene TRBV6-5; D unclear. V lost 8 bases, J lost 4 bases, and 12 bases lay in between. Germline-derived CDR1 and CDR2 are MNHEY and SVGAGI. The CDR3 contains 13 residues. As DNA, the CDR3 is TGTGCCAGCCACTCCACGGCCGGAAACACCATATATTTT. Its protein product is CASHSTAGNTIYF.

The chain is built from TRBV5-1 and TRBJ2-3; the D is unclear. The germline V gene encodes CDR1 SGHRS and CDR2 YFSETQ. The CDR3 is 14 amino acids. Between the trimmed V and J ends, which lost 4 bases and 0 bases, there was a span of 9 bases. The CDR3 protein is CASSNLASTDTQYF. In DNA, the CDR3 is TGCGCCAGCAGCAACCTCGCTAGCACAGATACGCAGTATTTT.

The CDR3 is CASSPLTSGRFEQYF. In nucleotides, the CDR3 is TGCGCCAGCAGCCCTCTAACTAGCGGGAGGTTCGAGCAGTACTTC. V usage is TRBV5-1 and J usage is TRBJ2-7; 12 nucleotides match TRBD2. CDR3 size: 15 residues. The ends lost 4 bases at V and 6 bases at J; junction bases unmatched: 8. The germline CDR1 and CDR2 sequences are SGHRS and YFSETQ.